This entry describes one TCR beta chain. The data derive from a study of response to subunit inactivated influenza vaccine. CDR3 length: 14 amino acids. Looked up from germline, CDR1 is SNHLY and CDR2 is FYNNEI. The V end lost 6 bases, the J end lost 3 bases, and 12 bases lay between the germline ends. MiXCR, applied by TCRdb to the RT-PCR reads, yields one record per CDR3 protein. The data contain about 540,000 distinct CDR3 sequences, approximately 24% of them singletons. These records were also assigned to another study, of T cells expressing NK-cell markers. As that report states: With UMIs, 5'RACE template switching was used to make TCR beta cDNA. Sorted CD3+CD56+NKG2C+, CD3+CD56+NKG2C- and CD3+CD56-NKG2C+ T cells provided the TCR beta repertoires. Sequenced donors, eight in total, included seven who were HCMV-seropositive and one who was seronegative. Dominant NKG2C+ clonotypes made up about 1.0-7.0% of CD8+ T cells in roughly 6 donors.

The receptor was derived from a man over 45 who received an inactivated influenza vaccine. The rearrangement links TRBV2 to TRBJ2-1; D is possibly TRBD1 or TRBD2 (5 bases each). The material was CD4+ T cells sorted from PBMCs, obtained 12 days after vaccination. The CDR3 reads CASSRDQLYNEQFF. The CDR3 region has the DNA TGTGCCAGCAGCCGGGACCAGCTCTACAATGAGCAGTTCTTC.